Detailed here is one T cell receptor (beta chain). What it recognizes is unknown. The sample is drawn from a study of T cell responses to AZD1222 COVID-19 vaccine. This CDR3 has 12 amino acids. With 0 bases removed from V and 10 bases from J, the gap between germline ends came to 12 bases. Germline V gene lookup returns CDR1 GTSNPN and CDR2 SVGIG (reference sequence). Assay used: immunoSEQ multiplex PCR; TCRdb lists only in-frame clones, some missing. The table records 85,000 to 90,000 clones, approximately 88% of them present only once. Study-level points and caveats: White British people made up most donors, females outnumbered males, and clonal diversity was possibly underestimated. Spike as a whole was targeted by vaccine-associated CD4 TCRs, dominant at 160-218 and 743-854. Targets within unmutated variant regions were reportedly found for nearly half of spike-specific TCRs. The study sampled repertoires only after the peak T cell response.

The origin of this receptor is an adult who received the AZD1222 COVID-19 vaccine. This chain joins TRBV30 and TRBJ1-2; D remains ambiguous. The specimen was peripheral blood, collected 28 days after the second AZD1222 dose. In nucleotides, the CDR3 is TGTGCCTGGAGTGTACCTGGCCGCCCCTACACCTTC. This codes for CAWSVPGRPYTF.